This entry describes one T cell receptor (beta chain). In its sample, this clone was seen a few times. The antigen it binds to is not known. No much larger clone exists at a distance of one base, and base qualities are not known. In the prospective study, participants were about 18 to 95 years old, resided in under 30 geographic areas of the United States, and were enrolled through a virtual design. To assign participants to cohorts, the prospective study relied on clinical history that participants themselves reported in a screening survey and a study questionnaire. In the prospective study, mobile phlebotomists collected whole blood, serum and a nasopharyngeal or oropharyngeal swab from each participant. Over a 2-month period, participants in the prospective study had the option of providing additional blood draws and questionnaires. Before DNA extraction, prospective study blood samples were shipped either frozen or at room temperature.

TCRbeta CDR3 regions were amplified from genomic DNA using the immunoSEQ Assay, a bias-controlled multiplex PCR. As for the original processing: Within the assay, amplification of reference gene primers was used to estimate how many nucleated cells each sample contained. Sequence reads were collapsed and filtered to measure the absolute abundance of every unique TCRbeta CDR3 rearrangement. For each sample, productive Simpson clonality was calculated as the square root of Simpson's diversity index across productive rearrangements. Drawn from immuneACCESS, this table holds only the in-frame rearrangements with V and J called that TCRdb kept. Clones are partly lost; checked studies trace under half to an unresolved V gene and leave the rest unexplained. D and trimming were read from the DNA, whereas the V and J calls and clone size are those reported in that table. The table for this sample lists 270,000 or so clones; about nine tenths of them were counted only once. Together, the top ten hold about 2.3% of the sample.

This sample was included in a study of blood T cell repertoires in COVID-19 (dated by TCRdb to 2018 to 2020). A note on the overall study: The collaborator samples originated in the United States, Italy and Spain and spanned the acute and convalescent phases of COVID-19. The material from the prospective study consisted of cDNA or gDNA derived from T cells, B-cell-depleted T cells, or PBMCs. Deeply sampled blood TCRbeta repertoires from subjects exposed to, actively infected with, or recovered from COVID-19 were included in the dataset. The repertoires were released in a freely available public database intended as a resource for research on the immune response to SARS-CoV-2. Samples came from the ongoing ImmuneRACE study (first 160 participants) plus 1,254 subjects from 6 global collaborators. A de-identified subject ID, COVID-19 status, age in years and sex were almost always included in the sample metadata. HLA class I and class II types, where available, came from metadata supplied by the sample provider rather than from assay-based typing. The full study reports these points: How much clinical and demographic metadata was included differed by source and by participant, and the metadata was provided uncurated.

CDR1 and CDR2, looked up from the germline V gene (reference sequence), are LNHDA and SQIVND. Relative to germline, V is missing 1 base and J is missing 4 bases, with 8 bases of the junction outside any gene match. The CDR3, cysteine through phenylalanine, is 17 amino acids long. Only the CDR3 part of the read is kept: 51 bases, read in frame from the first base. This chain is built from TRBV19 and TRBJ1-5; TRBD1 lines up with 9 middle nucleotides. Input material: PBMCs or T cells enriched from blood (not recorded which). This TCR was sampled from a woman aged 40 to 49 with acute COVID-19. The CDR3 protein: CASSIVTGTGRNQPQHF. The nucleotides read TGTGCCAGTAGTATAGTTACCGGGACAGGGAGAAATCAGCCCCAGCATTTT.